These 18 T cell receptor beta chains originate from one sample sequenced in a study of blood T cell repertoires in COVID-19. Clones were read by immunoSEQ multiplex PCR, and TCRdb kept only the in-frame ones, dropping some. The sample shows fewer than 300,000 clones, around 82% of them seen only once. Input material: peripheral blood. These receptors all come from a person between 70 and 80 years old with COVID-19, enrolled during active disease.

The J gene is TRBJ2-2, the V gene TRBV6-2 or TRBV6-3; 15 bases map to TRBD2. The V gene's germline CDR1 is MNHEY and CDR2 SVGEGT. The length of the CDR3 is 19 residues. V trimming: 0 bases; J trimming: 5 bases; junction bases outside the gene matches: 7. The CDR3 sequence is CASSYSPGLAGGRTGELFF. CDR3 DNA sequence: TGTGCCAGCAGTTACTCGCCGGGACTAGCGGGGGGAAGGACCGGGGAGCTGTTTTTT.

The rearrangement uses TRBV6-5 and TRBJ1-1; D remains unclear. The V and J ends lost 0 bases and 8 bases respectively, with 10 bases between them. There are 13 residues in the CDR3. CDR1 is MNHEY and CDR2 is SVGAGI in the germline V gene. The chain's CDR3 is CASSYSKVREAFF. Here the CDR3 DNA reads TGTGCCAGCAGTTACTCGAAAGTCAGGGAAGCTTTCTTT.

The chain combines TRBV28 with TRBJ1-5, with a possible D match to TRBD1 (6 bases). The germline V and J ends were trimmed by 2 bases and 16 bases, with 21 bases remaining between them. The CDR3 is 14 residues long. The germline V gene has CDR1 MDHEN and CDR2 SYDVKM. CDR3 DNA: TGTGCCAGCAGTTTAGCGACAGGTCGGCAGCCCCCCCATTTT. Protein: CASSLATGRQPPHF.

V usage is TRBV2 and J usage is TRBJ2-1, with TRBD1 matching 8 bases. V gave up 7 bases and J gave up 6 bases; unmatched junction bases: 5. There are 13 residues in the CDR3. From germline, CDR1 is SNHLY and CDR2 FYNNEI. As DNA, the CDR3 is TGTGCCAGCAACCTAGGGACAGGCAATGAGCAGTTCTTC. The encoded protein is CASNLGTGNEQFF.

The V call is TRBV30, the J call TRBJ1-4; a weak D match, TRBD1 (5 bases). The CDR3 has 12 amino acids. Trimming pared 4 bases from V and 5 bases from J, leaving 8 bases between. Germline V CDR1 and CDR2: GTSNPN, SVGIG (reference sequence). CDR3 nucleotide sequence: TGTGCCTGGAATGCAGGGAATGAAAAACTGTTTTTT. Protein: CAWNAGNEKLFF.

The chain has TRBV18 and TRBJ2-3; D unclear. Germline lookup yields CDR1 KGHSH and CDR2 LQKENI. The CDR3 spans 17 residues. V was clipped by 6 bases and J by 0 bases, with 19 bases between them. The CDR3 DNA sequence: TGTGCCAGCTCGCAGAGGAGCCCTGATCCTAGCACAGATACGCAGTATTTT. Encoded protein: CASSQRSPDPSTDTQYF.

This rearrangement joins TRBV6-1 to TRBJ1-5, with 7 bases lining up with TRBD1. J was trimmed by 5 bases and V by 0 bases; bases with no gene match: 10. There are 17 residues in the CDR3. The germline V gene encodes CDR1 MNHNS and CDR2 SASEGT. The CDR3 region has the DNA TGTGCCAGCAGTGAAGCGCCGGGCAGGGGGGTGGATCAGCCCCAGCATTTT. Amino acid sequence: CASSEAPGRGVDQPQHF.

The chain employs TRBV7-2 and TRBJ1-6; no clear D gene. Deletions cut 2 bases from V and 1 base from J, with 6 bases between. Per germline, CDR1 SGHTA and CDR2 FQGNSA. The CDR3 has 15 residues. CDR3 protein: CASSLTESYNSPLHF. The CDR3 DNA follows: TGTGCCAGCAGCTTAACAGAATCCTATAATTCACCCCTCCACTTT.

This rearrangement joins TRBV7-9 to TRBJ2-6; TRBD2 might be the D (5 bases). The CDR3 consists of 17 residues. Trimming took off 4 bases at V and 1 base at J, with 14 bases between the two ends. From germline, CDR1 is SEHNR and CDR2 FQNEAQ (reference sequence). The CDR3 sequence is CASSSHRRISGANVLTF. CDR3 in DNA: TGTGCCAGCAGCTCCCATAGGAGGATTTCTGGGGCCAACGTCCTGACTTTC.

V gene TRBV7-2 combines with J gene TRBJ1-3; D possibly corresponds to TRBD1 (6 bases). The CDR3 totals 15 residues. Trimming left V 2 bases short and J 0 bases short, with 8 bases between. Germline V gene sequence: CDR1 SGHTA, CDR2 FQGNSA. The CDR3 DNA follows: TGTGCCAGCAGCTTAACAGGGTCCTCTGGAAACACCATATATTTT. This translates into CASSLTGSSGNTIYF.

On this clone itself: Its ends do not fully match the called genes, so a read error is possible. As DNA, the CDR3 is TGTGCCATCAGGGGGACAGGGACCTTATATTTTTTT. Translation gives CAIRGTGTLYFF. The rearrangement links TRBV10-3 to TRBJ1-3; TRBD1 aligns across 9 bases. Per the germline V gene, CDR1 is ENHRY and CDR2 is SYGVKD. The CDR3 length is 12 residues.

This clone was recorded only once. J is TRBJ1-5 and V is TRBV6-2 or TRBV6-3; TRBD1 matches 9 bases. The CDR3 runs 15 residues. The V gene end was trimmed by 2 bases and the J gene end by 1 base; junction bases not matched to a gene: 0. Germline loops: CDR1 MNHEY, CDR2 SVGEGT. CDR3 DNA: TGTGCCAGCAGTTACACAGGGGGCAGCAATCAGCCCCAGCATTTT. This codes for CASSYTGGSNQPQHF.

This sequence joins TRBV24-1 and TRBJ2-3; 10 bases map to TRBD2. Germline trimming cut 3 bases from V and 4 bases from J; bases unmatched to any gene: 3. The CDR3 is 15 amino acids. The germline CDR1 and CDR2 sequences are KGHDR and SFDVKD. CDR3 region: CATSDPSGRSDTQYF. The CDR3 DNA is TGTGCCACCAGTGATCCTAGCGGGAGATCAGATACGCAGTATTTT.

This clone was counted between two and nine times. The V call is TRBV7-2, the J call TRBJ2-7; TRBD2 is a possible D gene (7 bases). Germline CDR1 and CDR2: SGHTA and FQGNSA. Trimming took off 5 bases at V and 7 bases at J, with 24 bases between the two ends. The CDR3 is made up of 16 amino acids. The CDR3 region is CASSPRGAGARGEQYF. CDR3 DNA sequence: TGTGCCAGCAGCCCTAGGGGGGCGGGGGCCCGGGGTGAGCAGTACTTC. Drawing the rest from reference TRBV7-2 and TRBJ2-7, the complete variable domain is GAGVSQSPSNKVTEKGKDVELRCDPISGHTALYWYRQSLGQGLEFLIYFQGNSAPDKSGLPSDRFSAERTGGSVSTLTIQRTQQEDSAVYLCASSPRGAGARGEQYFGPGTRLTVT.

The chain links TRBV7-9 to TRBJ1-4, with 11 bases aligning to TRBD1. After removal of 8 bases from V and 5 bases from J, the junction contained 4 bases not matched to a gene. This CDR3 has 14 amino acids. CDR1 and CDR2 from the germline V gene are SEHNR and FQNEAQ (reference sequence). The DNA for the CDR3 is TGTGCCAGCCCGGGACAGGGGGGAAATGAAAAACTGTTTTTT. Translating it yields CASPGQGGNEKLFF.

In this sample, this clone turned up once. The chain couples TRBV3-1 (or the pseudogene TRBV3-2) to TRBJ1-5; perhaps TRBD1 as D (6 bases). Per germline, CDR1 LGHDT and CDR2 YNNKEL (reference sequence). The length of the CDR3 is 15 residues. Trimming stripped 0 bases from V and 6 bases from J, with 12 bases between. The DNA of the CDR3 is TGTGCCAGCAGCCAAGACGGGGGGGCAGGTCAGCCCCAGCATTTT. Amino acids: CASSQDGGAGQPQHF.

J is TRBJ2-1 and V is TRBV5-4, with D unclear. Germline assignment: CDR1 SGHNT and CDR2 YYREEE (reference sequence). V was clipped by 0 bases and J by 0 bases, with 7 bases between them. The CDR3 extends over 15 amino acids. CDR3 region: CASSLDSSSYNEQFF. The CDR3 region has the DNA TGTGCCAGCAGCTTGGACTCCTCCTCCTACAATGAGCAGTTCTTC. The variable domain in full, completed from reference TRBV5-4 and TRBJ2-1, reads ETGVTQSPTHLIKTRGQQVTLRCSSQSGHNTVSWYQQALGQGPQFIFQYYREEENGRGNFPPRFSGLQFPNYSSELNVNALELDDSALYLCASSLDSSSYNEQFFGPGTRLTVL.

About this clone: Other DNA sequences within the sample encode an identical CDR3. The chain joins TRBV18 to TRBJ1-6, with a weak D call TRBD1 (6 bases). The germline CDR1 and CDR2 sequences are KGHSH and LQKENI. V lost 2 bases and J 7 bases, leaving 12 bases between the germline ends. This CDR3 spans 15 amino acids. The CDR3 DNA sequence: TGTGCCAGCTCACCAAACAGGCAGGGGAATTCACCCCTCCACTTT. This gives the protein CASSPNRQGNSPLHF. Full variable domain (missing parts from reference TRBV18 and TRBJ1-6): NAGVMQNPRHLVRRRGQEARLRCSPMKGHSHVYWYRQLPEEGLKFMVYLQKENIIDESGMPKERFSAEFPKEGPSILRIQQVVRGDSAAYFCASSPNRQGNSPLHFGNGTRLTVT.